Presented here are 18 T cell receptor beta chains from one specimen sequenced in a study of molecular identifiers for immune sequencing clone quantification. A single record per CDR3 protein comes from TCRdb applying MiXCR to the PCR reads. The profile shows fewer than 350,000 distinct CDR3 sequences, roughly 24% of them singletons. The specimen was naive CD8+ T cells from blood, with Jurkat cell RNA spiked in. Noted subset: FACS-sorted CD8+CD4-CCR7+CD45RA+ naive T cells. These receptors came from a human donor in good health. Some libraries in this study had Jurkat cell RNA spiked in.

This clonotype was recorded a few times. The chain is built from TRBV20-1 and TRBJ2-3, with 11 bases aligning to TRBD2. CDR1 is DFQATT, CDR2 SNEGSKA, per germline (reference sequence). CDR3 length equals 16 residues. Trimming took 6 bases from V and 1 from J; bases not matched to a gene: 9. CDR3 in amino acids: CSAPTSGRWGTDTQYF. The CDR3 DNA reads TGCAGTGCACCAACTAGCGGGAGATGGGGCACAGATACGCAGTATTTT.

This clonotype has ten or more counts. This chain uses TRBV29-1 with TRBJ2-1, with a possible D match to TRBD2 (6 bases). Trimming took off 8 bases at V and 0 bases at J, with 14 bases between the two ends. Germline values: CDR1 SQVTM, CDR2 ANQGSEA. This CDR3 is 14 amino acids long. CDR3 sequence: CSSWRADSYNEQFF. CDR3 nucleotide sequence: TGCAGCTCGTGGAGGGCTGACTCCTACAATGAGCAGTTCTTC.

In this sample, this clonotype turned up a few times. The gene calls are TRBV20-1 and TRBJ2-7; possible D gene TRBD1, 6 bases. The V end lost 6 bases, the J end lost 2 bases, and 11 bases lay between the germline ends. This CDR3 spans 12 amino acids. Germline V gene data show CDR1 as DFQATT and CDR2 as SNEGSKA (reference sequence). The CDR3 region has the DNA TGCAGTGCGGAGGACAGCCCCTACGAGCAGTACTTC. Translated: CSAEDSPYEQYF.

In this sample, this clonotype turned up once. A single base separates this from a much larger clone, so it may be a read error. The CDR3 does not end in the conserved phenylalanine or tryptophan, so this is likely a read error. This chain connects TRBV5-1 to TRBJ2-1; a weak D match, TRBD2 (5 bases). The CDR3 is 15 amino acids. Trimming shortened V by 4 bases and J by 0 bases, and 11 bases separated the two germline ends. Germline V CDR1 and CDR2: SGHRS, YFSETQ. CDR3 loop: CASSHTGSSYNEQFL. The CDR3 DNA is TGCGCCAGCAGCCATACTGGGAGCTCCTACAATGAGCAGTTCTTG.

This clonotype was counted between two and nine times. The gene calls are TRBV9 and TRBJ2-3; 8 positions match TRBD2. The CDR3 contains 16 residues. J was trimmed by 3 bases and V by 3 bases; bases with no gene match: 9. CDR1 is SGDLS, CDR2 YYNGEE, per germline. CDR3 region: CASSASGRGGTDTQYF. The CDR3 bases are TGTGCCAGCAGCGCTTCAGGTCGGGGGGGGACAGATACGCAGTATTTT.

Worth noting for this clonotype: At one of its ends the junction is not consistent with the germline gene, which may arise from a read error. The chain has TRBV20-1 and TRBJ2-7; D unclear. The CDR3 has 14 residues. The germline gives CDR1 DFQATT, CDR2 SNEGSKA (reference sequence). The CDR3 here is CSARGQDSSYKQYF. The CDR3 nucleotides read TGCAGTGCTAGAGGCCAGGATAGCTCCTACAAGCAGTACTTC.

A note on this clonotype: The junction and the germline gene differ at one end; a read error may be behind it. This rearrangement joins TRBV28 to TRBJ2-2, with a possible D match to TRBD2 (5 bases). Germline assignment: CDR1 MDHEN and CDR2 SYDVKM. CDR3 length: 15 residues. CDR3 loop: CARSSTRADTGELFF. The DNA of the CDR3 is TGTGCCAGGAGTTCGACGAGGGCGGACACCGGGGAGCTGTTTTTT. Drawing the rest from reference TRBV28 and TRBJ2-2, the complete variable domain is DVKVTQSSRYLVKRTGEKVFLECVQDMDHENMFWYRQDPGLGLRLIYFSYDVKMKEKGDIPEGYSVSREKKERFSLILESASTNQTSMYLCARSSTRADTGELFFGEGSRLTVL.

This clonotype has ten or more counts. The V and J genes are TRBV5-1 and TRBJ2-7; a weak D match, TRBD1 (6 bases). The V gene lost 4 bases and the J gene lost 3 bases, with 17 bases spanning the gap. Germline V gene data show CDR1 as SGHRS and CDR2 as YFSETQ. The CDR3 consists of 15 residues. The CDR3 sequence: CASSLGQSSSYEQYF. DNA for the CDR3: TGCGCCAGCAGCCTAGGACAGTCGAGTAGCTACGAGCAGTACTTC.

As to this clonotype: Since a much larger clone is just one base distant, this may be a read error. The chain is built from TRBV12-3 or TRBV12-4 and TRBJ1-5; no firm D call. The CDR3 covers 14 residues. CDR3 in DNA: TGTGCCACCAGATTCGGGGATAGCAATCGGCCCCAGCATTTT. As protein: CATRFGDSNRPQHF.

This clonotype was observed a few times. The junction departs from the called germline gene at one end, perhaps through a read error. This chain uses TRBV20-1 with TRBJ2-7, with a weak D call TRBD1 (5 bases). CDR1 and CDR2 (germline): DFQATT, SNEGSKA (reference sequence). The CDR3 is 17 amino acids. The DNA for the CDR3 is TGCAGTGCTAGAGATTTTTCGGACATGCCAACCCCCTACGTGCAGTACTTC. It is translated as CSARDFSDMPTPYVQYF.

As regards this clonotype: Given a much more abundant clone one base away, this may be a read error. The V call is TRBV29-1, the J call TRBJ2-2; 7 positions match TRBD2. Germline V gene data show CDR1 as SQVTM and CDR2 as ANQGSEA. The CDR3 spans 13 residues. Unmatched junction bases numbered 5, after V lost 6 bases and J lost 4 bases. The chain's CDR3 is CSVSPGGTGELFF. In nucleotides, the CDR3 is TGCAGCGTCTCACCGGGAGGCACCGGGGAGCTGTTTTTT.

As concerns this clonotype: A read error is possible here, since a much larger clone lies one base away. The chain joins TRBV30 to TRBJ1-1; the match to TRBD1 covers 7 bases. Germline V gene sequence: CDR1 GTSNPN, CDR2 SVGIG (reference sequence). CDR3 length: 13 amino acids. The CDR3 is CARSVTGDTEAFF. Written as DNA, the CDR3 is TGTGCCCGGAGTGTAACAGGGGATACTGAAGCTTTCTTT.

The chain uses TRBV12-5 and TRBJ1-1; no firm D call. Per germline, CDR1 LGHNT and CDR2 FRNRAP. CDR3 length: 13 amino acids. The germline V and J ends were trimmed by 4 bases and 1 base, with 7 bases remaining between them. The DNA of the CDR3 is TGTGCTAGTGGTTACCAACCGAACACTGAAGCTTTCTTT. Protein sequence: CASGYQPNTEAFF.

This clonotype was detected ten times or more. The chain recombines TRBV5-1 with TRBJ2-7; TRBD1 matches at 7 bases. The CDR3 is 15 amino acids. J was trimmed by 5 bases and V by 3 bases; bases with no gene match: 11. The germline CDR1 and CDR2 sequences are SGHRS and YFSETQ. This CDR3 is CASSSTYGTVNEQYF. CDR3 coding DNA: TGCGCCAGCAGCTCGACCTATGGGACAGTTAACGAGCAGTACTTC.

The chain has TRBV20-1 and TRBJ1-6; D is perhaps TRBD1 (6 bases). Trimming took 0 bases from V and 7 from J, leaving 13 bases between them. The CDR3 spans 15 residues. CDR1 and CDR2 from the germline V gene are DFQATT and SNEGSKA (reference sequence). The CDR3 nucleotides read TGCAGTGCTAGAGATTTGGGACAAATGAATTCACCCCTCCACTTT. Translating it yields CSARDLGQMNSPLHF.

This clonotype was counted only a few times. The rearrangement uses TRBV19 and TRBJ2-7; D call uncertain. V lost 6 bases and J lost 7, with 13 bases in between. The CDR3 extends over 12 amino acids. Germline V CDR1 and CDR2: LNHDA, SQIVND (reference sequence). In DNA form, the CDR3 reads TGTGCCAGTAGCCTCACCCCCAGGGAGCAGTACTTC. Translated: CASSLTPREQYF.

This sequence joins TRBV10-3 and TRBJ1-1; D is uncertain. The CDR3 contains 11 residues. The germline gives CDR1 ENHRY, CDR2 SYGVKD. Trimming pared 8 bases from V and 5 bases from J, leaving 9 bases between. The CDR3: CAIHAGTEAFF. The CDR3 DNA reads TGTGCCATCCATGCGGGGACTGAAGCTTTCTTT.

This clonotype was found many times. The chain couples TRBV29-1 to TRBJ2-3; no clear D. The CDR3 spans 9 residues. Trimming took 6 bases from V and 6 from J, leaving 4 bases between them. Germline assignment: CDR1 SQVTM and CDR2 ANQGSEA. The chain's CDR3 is CSVPDTQYF. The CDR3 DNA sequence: TGCAGCGTCCCGGATACGCAGTATTTT.